This T cell receptor beta chain is from a study of blood T cell repertoires in COVID-19. At the level of the study: PBMCs, B-cell-depleted T cells, or T cells were the source of the cDNA or gDNA that made up the material.

In the original processing: Counts of nucleated cells, estimated from reference gene primer amplification, were obtained. The assay was immunoSEQ multiplex PCR, and TCRdb's table has in-frame clones only and misses some. Clonal size and the V and J genes are those of that table, whereas D and trimming came from the DNA. The sample includes 45,000 or so clones, about 86% seen only once; the top ten take around 10%. V dropped 10 bases and J dropped 1 base, with 13 bases sitting between them. CDR3 length: 13 residues. The germline gives CDR1 SEHNR, CDR2 FQNEAQ (reference sequence). Sample: peripheral blood. This receptor was identified in a human donor in a cohort sampled during active COVID-19. V and J are TRBV7-9 and TRBJ1-1, with a possible D match to TRBD1 (5 bases). The CDR3 loop is CATLLGANTEAFF. CDR3 nucleotide sequence: TGTGCCACCCTGCTAGGGGCGAACACTGAAGCTTTCTTT.